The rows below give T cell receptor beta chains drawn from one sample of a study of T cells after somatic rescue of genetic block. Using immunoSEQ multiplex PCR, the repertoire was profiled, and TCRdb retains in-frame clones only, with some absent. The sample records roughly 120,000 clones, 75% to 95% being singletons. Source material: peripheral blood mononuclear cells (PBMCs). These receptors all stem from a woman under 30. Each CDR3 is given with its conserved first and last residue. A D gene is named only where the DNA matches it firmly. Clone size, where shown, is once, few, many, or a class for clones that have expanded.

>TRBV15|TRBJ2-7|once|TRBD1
CATSRGGQVSYEQYF
TGTGCCACCAGCAGAGGGGGACAGGTCTCCTACGAGCAGTACTTC
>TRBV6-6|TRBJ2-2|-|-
CASSYSTLTGELFF
TGTGCCAGCAGTTACTCGACCCTCACCGGGGAGCTGTTTTTT
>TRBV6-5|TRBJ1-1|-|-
CASSPGSNTEAFF
TGTGCCAGCAGCCCCGGATCCAACACTGAAGCTTTCTTT
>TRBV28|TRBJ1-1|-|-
CASSLLGANTEAFF
TGTGCCAGCAGTTTATTGGGGGCAAACACTGAAGCTTTCTTT
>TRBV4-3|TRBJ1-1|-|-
CASSQNRENTEAFF
TGCGCCAGCAGCCAAAACAGGGAAAACACTGAAGCTTTCTTT
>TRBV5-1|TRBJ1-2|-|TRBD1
CASSLGEGALDGYTF
TGCGCCAGCAGCCTTGGGGAGGGGGCGTTAGATGGCTACACCTTC
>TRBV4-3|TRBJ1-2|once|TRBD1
CASSKGQGFNYGYTF
TGCGCCAGCAGCAAAGGACAGGGCTTTAACTATGGCTACACCTTC
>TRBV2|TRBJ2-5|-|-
CAGLTEQETQYF
TGTGCCGGATTGACAGAGCAAGAGACCCAGTACTTC
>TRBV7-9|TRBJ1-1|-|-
CASSPRTQRNTEAFF
TGTGCCAGCAGCCCGCGGACGCAAAGAAACACTGAAGCTTTCTTT
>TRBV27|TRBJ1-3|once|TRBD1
CANGAQGAQGNTIYF
TGTGCCAACGGGGCACAGGGGGCGCAGGGAAACACCATATATTTT
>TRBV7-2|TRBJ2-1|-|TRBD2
CASSSTSGAVNEQFF
TGTGCCAGCAGCTCGACTAGCGGGGCGGTAAATGAGCAGTTCTTC
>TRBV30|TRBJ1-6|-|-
CAWSGQAGSYNSPLHF
TGTGCCTGGAGTGGGCAGGCTGGCTCCTATAATTCACCCCTCCACTTT
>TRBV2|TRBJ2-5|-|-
CASSSGTAQETQYF
TGTGCCAGCAGTAGCGGGACAGCCCAAGAGACCCAGTACTTC
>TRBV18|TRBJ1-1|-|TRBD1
CASSLQGEGTEAFF
TGTGCCAGCTCACTACAGGGGGAAGGGACTGAAGCTTTCTTT
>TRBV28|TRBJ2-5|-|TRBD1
CASSSDRGRQETQYF
TGTGCCAGCAGTTCGGACAGGGGGCGGCAGGAGACCCAGTACTTC
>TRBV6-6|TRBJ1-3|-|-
CASSGSGNTIYF
TGTGCAAGTAGTGGATCTGGAAACACCATATATTTT
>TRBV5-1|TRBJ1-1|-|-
CASSFVDYTEAFF
TGCGCCAGCAGCTTCGTTGATTACACTGAAGCTTTCTTT
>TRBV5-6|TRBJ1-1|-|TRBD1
CASSSVGQGLTEAFF
TGTGCCAGCAGCTCGGTGGGACAGGGTCTTACTGAAGCTTTCTTT
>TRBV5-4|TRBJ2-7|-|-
CASSPGGGGPSYEQYF
TGTGCCAGCAGCCCCGGCGGAGGGGGCCCATCCTACGAGCAGTACTTC
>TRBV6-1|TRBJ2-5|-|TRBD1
CASRTGSETQYF
TGTGCCAGCAGGACAGGGTCAGAGACCCAGTACTTC
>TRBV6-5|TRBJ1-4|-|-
CASRPSGRGEKLFF
TGTGCCAGCAGGCCCTCCGGGAGAGGTGAAAAACTGTTTTTT
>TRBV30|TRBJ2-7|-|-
CASLAASSYEQYF
TGTGCCTCCCTGGCTGCCTCCTCCTACGAGCAGTACTTC